This TCR beta chain originates from a study of blood T cell repertoires in COVID-19. TCRdb's table, derived via immunoSEQ multiplex PCR, lists solely in-frame clones and lacks some. Counted here are fewer than 600,000 clones, 88% occurring once; the ten biggest clones make up 1.5% to 2%. V lost 4 bases to trimming and J lost 5 bases; unmatched junction nucleotides: 4. CDR3 length: 16 residues. CDR1 and CDR2 from the germline V gene are MNHEY and SVGAGI. All enrollees were roughly 18 to 100 years old and from around 25 US areas. The sequencing sample was made of PBMCs or T cells enriched from blood (not recorded which). The origin of this receptor is a woman aged 40 to 49 who had recovered from COVID-19. The V and J genes are TRBV6-5 and TRBJ2-2, with TRBD2 matching over 13 bases. The CDR3 nucleotides are TGTGCCAGCAGTTCCCGGACTAGCGGGAGAACCGGGGAGCTGTTTTTT. Encoded protein: CASSSRTSGRTGELFF.